What follows are 23 T cell receptor beta chains derived from one specimen sequenced in a study of CD8 T cells in Susac syndrome. It was with random hexamers that roughly 0.5 to 1 ug RNA was reverse transcribed. TCRdb analysed the immunoSEQ multiplex PCR reads with MiXCR anew, one entry per CDR3 protein. The sample has 400,000 or so distinct CDR3 sequences; about 85% are singletons. The sequenced material came from CD8+ T cells from PBMCs. The receptor source for this set is a human donor with multiple sclerosis.

This clonotype showed up just once. The chain employs TRBV20-1 and TRBJ1-5; TRBD1 agrees at 7 bases. V lost 3 bases, J lost 0 bases, and 11 bases stayed unmatched. Germline loops: CDR1 DFQATT, CDR2 SNEGSKA (reference sequence). This CDR3 comprises 17 residues. The CDR3 bases are TGCAGTGCTAGGCCTCGGGACAGCACGTATAGCAATCAGCCCCAGCATTTT. It codes for CSARPRDSTYSNQPQHF.

This clonotype was seen more than once but under ten times. The gene calls are TRBV6-5 and TRBJ2-5; D remains ambiguous. The CDR3 extends over 13 amino acids. Trimming stripped 4 bases from V and 4 bases from J, with 10 bases between. CDR1 is MNHEY and CDR2 is SVGAGI in the germline V gene. CDR3 protein: CASSLIKGETQYF. The CDR3 coding sequence is TGTGCCAGCAGTTTGATTAAGGGAGAGACCCAGTACTTC.

The rearrangement joins TRBV20-1 to TRBJ1-2; tentatively, D is TRBD1 (5 bases). V lost 5 bases and J 2 bases, leaving 9 bases between the germline ends. Germline lookup yields CDR1 DFQATT and CDR2 SNEGSKA (reference sequence). The CDR3 contains 12 residues. In DNA, the CDR3 is TGCAGTGCTGGGGACGGCAACTATGGCTACACCTTC. Its protein is CSAGDGNYGYTF.

The chain is built from TRBV30 and TRBJ1-2; possible D gene TRBD1, 5 bases. Trimming pared 5 bases from V and 4 bases from J, leaving 11 bases between. The CDR3 totals 12 residues. Germline values: CDR1 GTSNPN, CDR2 SVGIG (reference sequence). CDR3 residues: CAWPRGSYGYTF. The CDR3, as DNA: TGTGCCTGGCCCCGGGGCTCCTATGGCTACACCTTC.

The gene calls are TRBV6-1 and TRBJ2-6, with TRBD1 matching over 7 bases. The CDR3 loop spans 20 amino acids. The germline CDR1 and CDR2 sequences are MNHNS and SASEGT. Trimming removed 6 bases from V and 2 bases from J; junction bases left unmatched: 19. CDR3 DNA sequence: TGTGCCAGCAGCCACAGGGGCGGGCAGGGGTCCCACCCTGGGGCCAACGTCCTGACTTTC. Its protein product is CASSHRGGQGSHPGANVLTF.

This chain links TRBV7-9 with TRBJ2-1; 7 bases map to TRBD1. There are 14 residues in the CDR3. V trimming: 8 bases; J trimming: 4 bases; junction bases outside the gene matches: 8. In germline, CDR1 is SEHNR, CDR2 FQNEAQ (reference sequence). This CDR3 reads CASRRTGLYNEQFF. The CDR3, as DNA: TGTGCCAGCCGGCGGACAGGACTTTACAATGAGCAGTTCTTC.

This clonotype was observed a handful of times. The CDR3 spells CASHYNYGYTF. The CDR3 nucleotides are TGTGCCAGCCATTACAACTATGGCTACACCTTC. This chain links TRBV6-5 with TRBJ1-2; no firm D call. Germline-derived CDR1 and CDR2 are MNHEY and SVGAGI. CDR3 size: 11 residues. Trimming pared 8 bases from V and 2 bases from J, leaving 6 bases between.

The chain combines TRBV5-6 with TRBJ2-7; 8 bases agree with TRBD2. Germline CDR1 SGHDT, CDR2 YYEEEE. The CDR3 is 14 residues long. Trimming took 0 bases from V and 3 from J; bases not matched to a gene: 2. This chain's CDR3 is CASSLALADYEQYF. The CDR3 DNA reads TGTGCCAGCAGCTTGGCACTAGCGGACTACGAGCAGTACTTC. Together with reference TRBV5-6 and TRBJ2-7, the CDR3 gives the full variable domain: DAGVTQSPTHLIKTRGQQVTLRCSPKSGHDTVSWYQQALGQGPQFIFQYYEEEERQRGNFPDRFSGHQFPNYSSELNVNALLLGDSALYLCASSLALADYEQYFGPGTRLTVT.

This clonotype has only a few counts. The V gene is TRBV11-2, the J gene TRBJ2-7; TRBD1 matches at 7 bases. Germline loops: CDR1 SGHAT, CDR2 FQNNGV. Trimming cost V 3 bases and J 1 base; bases outside gene matches: 3. This CDR3 is built from 14 residues. The CDR3 region is CASSLAQGSYEQYF. CDR3 DNA: TGTGCCAGCAGCTTGGCACAGGGGTCCTACGAGCAGTACTTC.

The rearrangement joins TRBV27 to TRBJ2-3; the D gene is possibly TRBD1 (5 bases). With 3 bases removed from V and 6 bases from J, the gap between germline ends came to 19 bases. There are 16 residues in the CDR3. Looked up from germline, CDR1 is MNHEY and CDR2 is SMNVEV (reference sequence). Here the CDR3 reads CASSFSQGSLWDTQYF. The CDR3 DNA is TGTGCCAGCAGTTTTTCCCAGGGCTCCCTATGGGATACGCAGTATTTT.

Only one count was recorded for this clonotype. The V call is TRBV27, the J call TRBJ1-5, with TRBD1 identical over 9 bases. The CDR3 has 17 residues. CDR1 is MNHEY and CDR2 is SMNVEV in the germline V gene (reference sequence). The J segment lost 4 bases and the V segment lost 3 bases, leaving 10 bases of the junction unmatched. The CDR3 DNA is TGTGCCAGCAGTTTGACCGGACAGGGGTTCGCTAATCAGCCCCAGCATTTT. Protein: CASSLTGQGFANQPQHF.

Here the CDR3 DNA reads TGTGCCAGCAGCCGTTCCGGAGGGGATGAAGCTTTCTTT. It specifies CASSRSGGDEAFF. This chain links TRBV27 with TRBJ1-1, with D perhaps TRBD1 (5 bases). Germline CDR1 is MNHEY and CDR2 is SMNVEV (reference sequence). The germline V and J ends were trimmed by 6 bases and 7 bases, with 15 bases remaining between them. This CDR3 spans 13 amino acids.

The chain has TRBV19 and TRBJ1-1; D gene uncertain. Trimming shortened V by 8 bases and J by 0 bases, and 10 bases separated the two germline ends. The CDR3 contains 13 residues. The germline V gene encodes CDR1 LNHDA and CDR2 SQIVND (reference sequence). CDR3 nucleotides: TGTGCCAGTGCCCTGGTCCTGAACACTGAAGCTTTCTTT. Translation gives CASALVLNTEAFF.

The CDR3 loop reads CASSQYTDPAGGELFF. The DNA of the CDR3 is TGTGCCAGCAGCCAGTATACCGACCCGGCAGGCGGGGAGCTGTTTTTT. The J gene is TRBJ2-2, the V gene TRBV14, with D hard to call. V was cut by 3 bases and J by 7 bases, with 18 bases left in between. Germline assignment: CDR1 SGHDN and CDR2 FVKESK. This CDR3 is 16 amino acids long.

V and J are TRBV4-1 and TRBJ1-5; the D is unclear. The CDR3 covers 14 residues. The V gene lost 1 base and the J gene lost 3 bases, with 7 bases spanning the gap. Germline V CDR1 and CDR2: MGHRA, YSYEKL. CDR3 DNA: TGCGCCAGCAGCCAAGTGAGATCCAATCAGCCCCAGCATTTT. It yields the protein CASSQVRSNQPQHF.

V and J are TRBV19 and TRBJ2-2; TRBD2 matches at 13 bases. The germline gives CDR1 LNHDA, CDR2 SQIVND (reference sequence). The CDR3 loop spans 16 amino acids. The J segment lost 4 bases and the V segment lost 5 bases, leaving 4 bases of the junction unmatched. The CDR3 reads CASSLGLAGTTGELFF. CDR3 bases: TGTGCCAGTAGTTTGGGACTAGCGGGGACCACCGGGGAGCTGTTTTTT.

This chain links TRBV11-2 with TRBJ2-2; no reliable D call. The germline gives CDR1 SGHAT, CDR2 FQNNGV. Trimming pared 4 bases from V and 3 bases from J, leaving 9 bases between. The CDR3 runs 14 residues. CDR3 sequence: CASSSNPDTGELFF. As DNA, the CDR3 is TGTGCCAGCAGCTCAAACCCTGACACCGGGGAGCTGTTTTTT.

The gene calls are TRBV28 and TRBJ2-7; D is perhaps TRBD1 or TRBD2 (5 bases each). V gave up 5 bases and J gave up 2 bases, with 13 bases separating them. Germline V lookup: CDR1 MDHEN, CDR2 SYDVKM. CDR3 size: 14 residues. The CDR3 nucleotides are TGTGCCAGCAGTCACCGGGGCCTCACCTACGAGCAGTACTTC. Protein: CASSHRGLTYEQYF.

The sample holds one count of this clonotype. The DNA for the CDR3 is TGCGCCAGCAGCCCCAACGAATCGGGACTAGCGTCCGAGCAGTACTTC. This sequence encodes CASSPNESGLASEQYF. This chain joins TRBV5-1 and TRBJ2-7; 10 bases map to TRBD2. There are 16 residues in the CDR3. From germline, CDR1 is SGHRS and CDR2 YFSETQ. V shed 4 bases, J shed 6 bases, and the junction held 13 bases outside the gene matches.

This sequence joins TRBV6-1 and TRBJ1-5, with unresolved D. With 3 bases removed from V and 1 base from J, the gap between germline ends came to 7 bases. Germline CDR1 and CDR2: MNHNS and SASEGT. This CDR3 contains 14 residues. The CDR3 DNA follows: TGTGCCAGCAGTGACAGCCTAAGCAATCAGCCCCAGCATTTT. Its translation: CASSDSLSNQPQHF.

This CDR3 is CASSLDEQSNTGELFF. The CDR3 coding sequence is TGTGCCAGCAGCTTAGATGAGCAGTCGAACACCGGGGAGCTGTTTTTT. The chain uses TRBV7-3 and TRBJ2-2; the D is unclear. The CDR3 contains 16 residues. Trimming took 2 bases from V and 0 from J, leaving 10 bases between them. From germline, CDR1 is SGHTA and CDR2 FQGTGA.

The chain couples TRBV19 to TRBJ1-1; TRBD1 is a possible D gene (5 bases). Between the trimmed V and J ends, which lost 3 bases and 6 bases, there was a span of 11 bases. The CDR3 spans 13 residues. Germline-derived CDR1 and CDR2 are LNHDA and SQIVND (reference sequence). In DNA form, the CDR3 reads TGTGCCAGTAGTATCCTGGACATATCTGAAGCTTTCTTT. Translation gives CASSILDISEAFF.

The genes are TRBV5-1 and TRBJ2-1; D call uncertain. The CDR3 contains 16 residues. Germline V gene data show CDR1 as SGHRS and CDR2 as YFSETQ. The V and J ends lost 6 bases and 0 bases respectively, with 16 bases between them. CDR3 in amino acids: CASIPDRQSSYNEQFF. The CDR3 nucleotides read TGCGCCAGCATTCCCGACCGGCAGAGCTCCTACAATGAGCAGTTCTTC. Full variable domain (rest looked up from reference TRBV5-1 and TRBJ2-1): KAGVTQTPRYLIKTRGQQVTLSCSPISGHRSVSWYQQTPGQGLQFLFEYFSETQRNKGNFPGRFSGRQFSNSRSEMNVSTLELGDSALYLCASIPDRQSSYNEQFFGPGTRLTVL.